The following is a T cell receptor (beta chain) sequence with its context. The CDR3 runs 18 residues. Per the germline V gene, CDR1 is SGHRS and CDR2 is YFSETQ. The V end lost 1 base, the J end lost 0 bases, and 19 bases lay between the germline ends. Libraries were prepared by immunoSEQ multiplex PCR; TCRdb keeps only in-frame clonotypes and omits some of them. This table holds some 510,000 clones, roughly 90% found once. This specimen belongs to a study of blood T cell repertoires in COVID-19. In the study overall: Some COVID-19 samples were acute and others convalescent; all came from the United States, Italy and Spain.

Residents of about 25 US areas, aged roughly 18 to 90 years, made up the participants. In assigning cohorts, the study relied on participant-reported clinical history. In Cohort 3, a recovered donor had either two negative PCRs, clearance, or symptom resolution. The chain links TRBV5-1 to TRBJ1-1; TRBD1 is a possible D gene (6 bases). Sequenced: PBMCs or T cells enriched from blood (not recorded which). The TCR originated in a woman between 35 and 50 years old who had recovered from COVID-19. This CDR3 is CASSLQPTGQLMNTEAFF. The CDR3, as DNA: TGCGCCAGCAGCTTGCAACCTACGGGACAACTAATGAACACTGAAGCTTTCTTT. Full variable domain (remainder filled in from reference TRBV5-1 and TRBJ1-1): KAGVTQTPRYLIKTRGQQVTLSCSPISGHRSVSWYQQTPGQGLQFLFEYFSETQRNKGNFPGRFSGRQFSNSRSEMNVSTLELGDSALYLCASSLQPTGQLMNTEAFFGQGTRLTVV.